The T cell receptor beta chain under discussion was sequenced for a study of blood T cell repertoires in COVID-19. Study-level background: Material from acute and convalescent COVID-19 was sourced from the United States, Italy and Spain. The cDNA or gDNA used as material had been derived from T cells, B-cell-depleted T cells, or PBMCs.

Recruited during active infection, patients (from Seattle) were subsequently followed longitudinally. In the authors' methods: Amplified reference gene primers provided the basis for estimating nucleated cell counts. Clones were read by immunoSEQ multiplex PCR, and TCRdb kept only the in-frame ones, dropping some. V and J calls and clone size are those listed in that table; D and trimming were worked out from the DNA. The sample has under 200,000 clones, approximately 86% seen once. V trimming: 2 bases; J trimming: 8 bases; junction bases outside the gene matches: 9. Germline loops: CDR1 SGHVS, CDR2 FQNEAQ. The CDR3 loop spans 15 amino acids.

The rearrangement links TRBV7-8 to TRBJ2-1, with 7 bases that match TRBD2. Sequenced: peripheral blood. The receptor was isolated from a man aged 60 to 75 with COVID-19, enrolled during active disease. In nucleotides, the CDR3 is TGTGCCAGCAGCTTAATCACAGGCCGGGGGGATGAGCAGTTCTTC. Translation: CASSLITGRGDEQFF. The variable domain in full, with the rest retrieved from reference TRBV7-8 and TRBJ2-1, is GAGVSQSPRYKVAKRGQDVALRCDPISGHVSLFWYQQALGQGPEFLTYFQNEAQLDKSGLPSDRFFAERPEGSVSTLKIQRTQQEDSAVYLCASSLITGRGDEQFFGPGTRLTVL.